One and the same sample provided the 27 T cell receptor beta chains below, sequenced in a study of Ad26.COV2.S vaccination and SARS-CoV-2 variants (dated by TCRdb to about 2021). This sample's treatment or condition label indicates: 15 to 20 received Ad26.COV2.S at low or high dose, single or two shots; about 5 received placebo; per-sample allocation not given. For vaccine and placebo recipients, repertoires were sequenced using samples collected on day 63 after the first injection. Preparation of the library involved the immunoSEQ multiplex PCR assay. This immuneACCESS table, as held by TCRdb, lists in-frame sequences with V and J called but not all clones. Of the missing ones, under half trace to an unresolved V gene in checked studies; the others have no known cause. Counted in this sample were some 480,000 clones; around 88% of them appeared once. The ten largest account for around 13% of the sample.

This specimen consisted of peripheral blood, obtained in a trial of Ad26.COV2.S vaccine versus placebo. Receptor source: a person between 18 and 65 years old who received the Ad26.COV2.S COVID-19 vaccine or a placebo.

CDR3 DNA sequence: TGTGCCAGCAGTTATACCCCGGGAGGTATGGCTGAGCAGTTCTTC. This translates into CASSYTPGGMAEQFF. The chain employs TRBV6-2 or TRBV6-3 and TRBJ2-1; TRBD2 matches 7 bases. Germline V gene lookup returns CDR1 MNHEY and CDR2 SVGEGT. The V segment lost 3 bases and the J segment 9 bases; nucleotides outside the gene matches: 11. The CDR3 length is 15 residues.

The rearrangement joins TRBV19 to TRBJ1-2; the D gene is possibly TRBD1 (5 bases). Germline-derived CDR1 and CDR2 are LNHDA and SQIVND (reference sequence). CDR3 length: 15 amino acids. The V gene lost 5 bases and the J gene lost 2 bases, with 15 bases spanning the gap. In nucleotides, the CDR3 is TGTGCCAGTAGTTCCGGGGGATGGACGAACTATGGCTACACCTTC. This codes for CASSSGGWTNYGYTF.

The CDR3 sequence is CASSGGQGETYEQYF. In DNA form, the CDR3 reads TGTGCCAGCAGCGGCGGACAGGGGGAAACCTACGAGCAGTACTTC. The chain couples TRBV5-4 to TRBJ2-7; 10 nucleotides align to TRBD1. CDR1 SGHNT and CDR2 YYREEE come from the germline V gene (reference sequence). J gave up 2 bases and V 4 bases, and 6 bases lay outside the gene matches. This CDR3 spans 15 amino acids.

This chain connects TRBV5-1 to TRBJ2-1, with 7 bases identical to TRBD2. Per germline, CDR1 SGHRS and CDR2 YFSETQ. CDR3 length equals 15 residues. The J segment lost 8 bases and the V segment lost 0 bases, leaving 8 bases of the junction unmatched. This CDR3 is CASSLGLAEGDEQFF. The CDR3 DNA follows: TGCGCCAGCAGCTTGGGCCTAGCGGAAGGCGATGAGCAGTTCTTC.

This clone was observed a single time. This rearrangement joins TRBV18 to TRBJ2-7, with D perhaps TRBD1 or TRBD2 (5 bases each). V was clipped by 3 bases and J by 6 bases, with 18 bases between them. There are 15 residues in the CDR3. Germline CDR1 is KGHSH and CDR2 is LQKENI. The CDR3 coding sequence is TGTGCCAGCTCACCCGACGCGCCGGGGCTGGGCGAGCAGTACTTC. Its protein is CASSPDAPGLGEQYF.

CDR3 DNA: TGTGCCAGTAGTGCTCTGAATGAGCAGTTCTTC. It specifies CASSALNEQFF. The gene calls are TRBV19 and TRBJ2-1; D ambiguous. The CDR3 has 11 amino acids. V lost 5 bases and J lost 7, with 6 bases in between. CDR1 is LNHDA, CDR2 SQIVND, per germline (reference sequence).

This clone has just one count. Distinct nucleotide sequences in the sample also encode this CDR3. V gene TRBV5-4 combines with J gene TRBJ2-7, with 8 bases identical to TRBD1. The trim removed 0 bases at V and 0 bases at J, leaving 2 bases unmatched. The CDR3 loop spans 15 amino acids. Germline V lookup: CDR1 SGHNT, CDR2 YYREEE (reference sequence). CDR3 DNA sequence: TGTGCCAGCAGCTTGGCAGGACAGGGCTCCTACGAGCAGTACTTC. Amino acids: CASSLAGQGSYEQYF. The whole variable domain, filled in from reference TRBV5-4 and TRBJ2-7, reads ETGVTQSPTHLIKTRGQQVTLRCSSQSGHNTVSWYQQALGQGPQFIFQYYREEENGRGNFPPRFSGLQFPNYSSELNVNALELDDSALYLCASSLAGQGSYEQYFGPGTRLTVT.

This sequence joins TRBV9 and TRBJ2-5; D is possibly TRBD2 (6 bases). V lost 7 bases to trimming and J lost 4 bases, with 20 bases between them. The length of the CDR3 is 15 residues. Germline CDR1 SGDLS, CDR2 YYNGEE. CDR3 in DNA: TGTGCCAGCTCCCGCGGGACGGGAGACGTAGAGACCCAGTACTTC. This translates into CASSRGTGDVETQYF.

The V gene is TRBV6-1, the J gene TRBJ1-2, with D hard to call. CDR1 and CDR2 (germline): MNHNS, SASEGT. Trimming shortened V by 2 bases and J by 4 bases, and 14 bases separated the two germline ends. There are 15 residues in the CDR3. The CDR3 DNA sequence: TGTGCCAGCAGTGAAAAAGTTTGGACGGGCTATGGCTACACCTTC. Translating it yields CASSEKVWTGYGYTF.

The rearrangement links TRBV9 to TRBJ2-1, with D hard to call. V dropped 0 bases and J dropped 10 bases, with 20 bases sitting between them. Germline V lookup: CDR1 SGDLS, CDR2 YYNGEE. This CDR3 spans 16 amino acids. CDR3 nucleotide sequence: TGTGCCAGCAGCGTAGTGGGGTCTCTGGTAGTCTCGGAGCAGTTCTTC. Translating it yields CASSVVGSLVVSEQFF.

On this clone itself: The sample holds other DNA sequences that translate to the same CDR3. The J gene is TRBJ2-7, the V gene TRBV28, with a weak D call TRBD1 (6 bases). Germline assignment: CDR1 MDHEN and CDR2 SYDVKM. Trimming took 3 bases from V and 2 from J, leaving 8 bases between them. CDR3 length equals 13 residues. The CDR3 loop reads CASSLTGTYEQYF. In DNA, the CDR3 is TGTGCCAGCAGTTTGACAGGCACCTACGAGCAGTACTTC.

This sequence joins TRBV6-5 and TRBJ2-7; TRBD2 agrees at 9 bases. Germline V gives CDR1 MNHEY, CDR2 SVGAGI. V was pared by 6 bases and J by 4 bases, with 7 bases of the junction left unmatched. The CDR3 extends over 14 amino acids. The CDR3 region is CASRPAGGGYEQYF. For the CDR3, the DNA is TGTGCCAGCAGACCAGCGGGAGGTGGGTACGAGCAGTACTTC.

This rearrangement joins TRBV7-9 to TRBJ1-1; perhaps TRBD1 as D (6 bases). V lost 9 bases, J lost 2 bases, and 10 bases lay in between. The CDR3 extends over 12 amino acids. Per the germline V gene, CDR1 is SEHNR and CDR2 is FQNEAQ (reference sequence). CDR3 in DNA: TGTGCCAGTAGGACAGCTAACACTGAAGCTTTCTTT. It specifies CASRTANTEAFF. Based on the CDR3 plus reference TRBV7-9 and TRBJ1-1, the full variable domain is DTGVSQNPRHKITKRGQNVTFRCDPISEHNRLYWYRQTLGQGPEFLTYFQNEAQLEKSRLLSDRFSAERPKGSFSTLEIQRTEQGDSAMYLCASRTANTEAFFGQGTRLTVV.

The chain has TRBV5-4 and TRBJ1-4; D uncertain. Looked up from germline, CDR1 is SGHNT and CDR2 is YYREEE (reference sequence). Trimming shortened V by 4 bases and J by 12 bases, and 16 bases separated the two germline ends. This CDR3 has 13 amino acids. The CDR3 nucleotides are TGTGCCAGCAGCCCGAGGTTCGACGGAGAACTGTTTTTT. It is translated as CASSPRFDGELFF.

V and J are TRBV19 and TRBJ1-1, with D hard to call. The CDR3 is made up of 14 amino acids. The V and J ends lost 0 bases and 1 base respectively, with 6 bases between them. Germline assignment: CDR1 LNHDA and CDR2 SQIVND (reference sequence). The CDR3 region is CASSIDEANTEAFF. In nucleotides, the CDR3 is TGTGCCAGTAGTATAGATGAGGCGAACACTGAAGCTTTCTTT.

The chain links TRBV5-1 to TRBJ2-3; D gene uncertain. V dropped 0 bases and J dropped 2 bases, with 13 bases sitting between them. Germline V CDR1 and CDR2: SGHRS, YFSETQ. The CDR3 totals 16 residues. CDR3 sequence: CASSLGNGGFTDTQYF. DNA for the CDR3: TGCGCCAGCAGCTTGGGAAATGGTGGATTCACAGATACGCAGTATTTT. Looking up the rest from reference TRBV5-1 and TRBJ2-3 gives the full variable domain: KAGVTQTPRYLIKTRGQQVTLSCSPISGHRSVSWYQQTPGQGLQFLFEYFSETQRNKGNFPGRFSGRQFSNSRSEMNVSTLELGDSALYLCASSLGNGGFTDTQYFGPGTRLTVL.

The V call is TRBV5-1, the J call TRBJ2-1; D not resolved. This CDR3 is 13 amino acids long. With 1 base removed from V and 8 bases from J, the gap between germline ends came to 10 bases. Looked up from germline, CDR1 is SGHRS and CDR2 is YFSETQ. The CDR3 bases are TGCGCCAGCAGCTTGAGCCCCAATGATGAGCAGTTCTTC. Translated: CASSLSPNDEQFF.

This chain joins TRBV18 and TRBJ2-7, with a tentative D call TRBD1 (6 bases). The CDR3 totals 15 residues. Germline V CDR1 and CDR2: KGHSH, LQKENI. The V and J ends lost 3 bases and 0 bases respectively, with 12 bases between them. The CDR3 DNA reads as TGTGCCAGCTCACCGCTCCGGGACAACTCCTACGAGCAGTACTTC. Protein sequence: CASSPLRDNSYEQYF.

The V and J genes are TRBV29-1 and TRBJ2-3; no clear D gene. The CDR3 is 11 residues long. The germline gives CDR1 SQVTM, CDR2 ANQGSEA. V lost 6 bases, J lost 7 bases, and 11 bases lay in between. The CDR3 nucleotides are TGCAGCGTCCGCGACCGGAATACGCAGTATTTT. Translation: CSVRDRNTQYF.

V is TRBV15 and J is TRBJ2-1, with 9 bases lining up with TRBD2. Germline CDR1 is LNHNV and CDR2 is YYDKDF (reference sequence). V trimming: 6 bases; J trimming: 5 bases; junction bases outside the gene matches: 11. This CDR3 region has 16 residues. This CDR3 is CATRGAGGLNNNEQFF. CDR3 in DNA: TGTGCCACCAGGGGAGCGGGAGGACTTAACAACAATGAGCAGTTCTTC.

Comments on this clone: This same CDR3 is encoded by further DNA sequences in the sample. The rearrangement joins TRBV5-1 to TRBJ1-4; D might be TRBD1 (6 bases). The CDR3 runs to 14 residues. The ends were cut back, 3 bases at V and 3 bases at J, with 9 bases in the middle. Germline V gene data show CDR1 as SGHRS and CDR2 as YFSETQ. The CDR3 region is CASSSQGPNEKLFF. Here the CDR3 DNA reads TGCGCCAGCAGCTCACAGGGCCCTAATGAAAAACTGTTTTTT.

The V and J genes are TRBV24-1 and TRBJ2-3, with TRBD1 matching 7 bases. J lost 4 bases, V lost 1 base, and 7 bases had no gene match. The germline CDR1 and CDR2 sequences are KGHDR and SFDVKD. CDR3 length: 16 amino acids. The CDR3 sequence is CATSDLRGRGADTQYF. CDR3 bases: TGTGCCACCAGTGATTTAAGGGGGCGAGGGGCAGATACGCAGTATTTT.

This rearrangement joins TRBV6-5 to TRBJ1-2, with 10 bases aligning to TRBD1. The germline gives CDR1 MNHEY, CDR2 SVGAGI. The CDR3 extends over 15 amino acids. The V and J ends lost 6 bases and 8 bases, in that order; junction bases with no gene match: 12. CDR3 sequence (DNA): TGTGCCAGCAGCTACCGGGACAGGGGTCGGGGGGGCTACACCTTC. This encodes CASSYRDRGRGGYTF.

The V gene is TRBV5-6, the J gene TRBJ2-5, with D hard to call. V lost 0 bases, J lost 0 bases, and 3 bases lay in between. Germline lookup yields CDR1 SGHDT and CDR2 YYEEEE. The CDR3 extends over 13 amino acids. CDR3 region: CASSLVHQETQYF. The CDR3 region has the DNA TGTGCCAGCAGCTTGGTTCACCAAGAGACCCAGTACTTC. Drawing the rest from reference TRBV5-6 and TRBJ2-5, the complete variable domain is DAGVTQSPTHLIKTRGQQVTLRCSPKSGHDTVSWYQQALGQGPQFIFQYYEEEERQRGNFPDRFSGHQFPNYSSELNVNALLLGDSALYLCASSLVHQETQYFGPGTRLLVL.

The CDR3 DNA sequence: TGTGCCACCAGCACTGGCGGGAGCCCCTACAATGAGCAGTTCTTC. This codes for CATSTGGSPYNEQFF. V usage is TRBV24-1 and J usage is TRBJ2-1; 7 bases agree with TRBD2. CDR3 size: 15 residues. After removal of 7 bases from V and 2 bases from J, the junction contained 7 bases not matched to a gene. Germline V gives CDR1 KGHDR, CDR2 SFDVKD.

The genes are TRBV7-9 and TRBJ2-6, with D possibly being TRBD1 or TRBD2 (5 bases each). There are 16 residues in the CDR3. CDR1 is SEHNR, CDR2 FQNEAQ, per germline (reference sequence). The V end lost 3 bases, the J end lost 2 bases, and 11 bases lay between the germline ends. CDR3 amino acids: CASSFGGTAGANVLTF. DNA of the CDR3: TGTGCCAGCAGCTTTGGGGGAACGGCTGGGGCCAACGTCCTGACTTTC.

The chain couples TRBV12-3 or TRBV12-4 to TRBJ2-5; D gene uncertain. The CDR3 has 13 residues. The V and J ends lost 3 bases and 3 bases respectively, with 8 bases between them. CDR3 in amino acids: CASSLGPKETQYF. The DNA for the CDR3 is TGTGCCAGCAGTTTGGGCCCGAAAGAGACCCAGTACTTC.